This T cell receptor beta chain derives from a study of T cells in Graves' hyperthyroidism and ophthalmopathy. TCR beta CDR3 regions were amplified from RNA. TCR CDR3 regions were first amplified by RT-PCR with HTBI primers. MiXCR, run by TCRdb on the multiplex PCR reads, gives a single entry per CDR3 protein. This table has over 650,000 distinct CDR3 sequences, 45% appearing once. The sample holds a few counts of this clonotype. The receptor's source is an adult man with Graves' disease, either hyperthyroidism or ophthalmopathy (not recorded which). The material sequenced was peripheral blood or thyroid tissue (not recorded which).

CDR3 amino acids: CASSLGGLAGPQYF. The CDR3, as DNA: TGTGCCAGCAGCTTAGGGGGCCTAGCGGGCCCGCAGTACTTC. The V gene is TRBV7-8, the J gene TRBJ2-7; TRBD2 agrees at 8 bases. The CDR3 has 14 amino acids. The germline CDR1 and CDR2 sequences are SGHVS and FQNEAQ. Trimming at V came to 1 base and at J to 9 bases, leaving 8 bases not matched to a gene. The variable domain in full, completed from reference TRBV7-8 and TRBJ2-7, reads GAGVSQSPRYKVAKRGQDVALRCDPISGHVSLFWYQQALGQGPEFLTYFQNEAQLDKSGLPSDRFFAERPEGSVSTLKIQRTQQEDSAVYLCASSLGGLAGPQYFGPGTRLTVT.